The following is a T cell receptor (beta chain) sequence with its context. TCRdb keeps only in-frame clones here, not all; method: immunoSEQ multiplex PCR. The table lists roughly 200,000 clones, about 93% of them singletons, with roughly 1% in the top ten. Germline values: CDR1 SGHRS, CDR2 YFSETQ. V shed 1 base and J shed 4 bases, with 20 bases lying between them. There are 17 residues in the CDR3. The sample originates from a study of T cell responses to AZD1222 COVID-19 vaccine. The rearrangement uses TRBV5-1 and TRBJ1-2, with D uncertain. The sequence was collected from an adult in good health. This sample comprised peripheral blood, obtained on day 0 of MenACWY control vaccination. CDR3 nucleotides: TGCGCCAGCAGCTTGACCGGGGATTCCGGAATCGGCTATGGCTACACCTTC. This sequence encodes CASSLTGDSGIGYGYTF. The complete variable domain, with remaining parts taken from reference TRBV5-1 and TRBJ1-2, reads KAGVTQTPRYLIKTRGQQVTLSCSPISGHRSVSWYQQTPGQGLQFLFEYFSETQRNKGNFPGRFSGRQFSNSRSEMNVSTLELGDSALYLCASSLTGDSGIGYGYTFGSGTRLTVV.